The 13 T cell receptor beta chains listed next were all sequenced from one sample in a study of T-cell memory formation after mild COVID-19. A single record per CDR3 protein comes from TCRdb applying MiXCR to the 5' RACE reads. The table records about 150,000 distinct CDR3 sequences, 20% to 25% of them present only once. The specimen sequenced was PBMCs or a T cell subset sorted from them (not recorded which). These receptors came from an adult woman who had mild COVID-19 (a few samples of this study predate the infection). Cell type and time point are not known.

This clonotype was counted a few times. CDR3: CASSEEGLAGRNEQFF. CDR3 in DNA: TGTGCCAGCAGTGAAGAGGGACTAGCGGGTCGAAATGAGCAGTTCTTC. The chain uses TRBV6-1 and TRBJ2-1; the match to TRBD2 covers 12 bases. CDR3 length equals 16 residues. CDR1 and CDR2 (germline): MNHNS, SASEGT. V was pared by 1 base and J by 7 bases, with 5 bases of the junction left unmatched.

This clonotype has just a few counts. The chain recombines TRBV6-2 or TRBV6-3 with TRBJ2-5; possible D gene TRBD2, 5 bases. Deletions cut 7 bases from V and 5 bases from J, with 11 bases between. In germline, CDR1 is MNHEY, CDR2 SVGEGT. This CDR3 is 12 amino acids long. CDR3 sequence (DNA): TGTGCCAGCAACCTTGGAGGCGAGACCCAGTACTTC. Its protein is CASNLGGETQYF.

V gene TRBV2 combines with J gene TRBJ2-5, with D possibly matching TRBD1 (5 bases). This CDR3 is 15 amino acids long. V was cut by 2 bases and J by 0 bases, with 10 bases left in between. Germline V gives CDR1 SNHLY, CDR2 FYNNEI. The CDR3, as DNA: TGTGCCAGCAGTGAATGGCAGGGTGACCAAGAGACCCAGTACTTC. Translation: CASSEWQGDQETQYF.

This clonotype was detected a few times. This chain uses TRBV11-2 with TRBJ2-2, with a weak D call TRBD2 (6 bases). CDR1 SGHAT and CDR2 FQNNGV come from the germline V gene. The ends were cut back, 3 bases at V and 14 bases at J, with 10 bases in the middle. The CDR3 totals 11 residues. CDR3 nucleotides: TGTGCCAGCAGCTTCGACGGGACTCTGTTTTTT. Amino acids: CASSFDGTLFF.

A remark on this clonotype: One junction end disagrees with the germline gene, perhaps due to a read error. The chain's CDR3 is CVSSLSQSPEPYGYTF. CDR3 nucleotides: TGTGTCAGCAGCTTGAGTCAGTCGCCCGAACCCTATGGCTACACCTTC. The V call is TRBV7-3, the J call TRBJ1-2; no reliable D call. The CDR3 contains 16 residues. Germline V CDR1 and CDR2: SGHTA, FQGTGA.

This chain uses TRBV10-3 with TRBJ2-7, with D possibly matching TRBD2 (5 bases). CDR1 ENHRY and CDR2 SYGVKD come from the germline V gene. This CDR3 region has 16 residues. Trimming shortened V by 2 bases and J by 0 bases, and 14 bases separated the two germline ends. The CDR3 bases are TGTGCCATCAGTGAGGAAGCGGTGCCGAGCTCCTACGAGCAGTACTTC. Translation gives CAISEEAVPSSYEQYF.

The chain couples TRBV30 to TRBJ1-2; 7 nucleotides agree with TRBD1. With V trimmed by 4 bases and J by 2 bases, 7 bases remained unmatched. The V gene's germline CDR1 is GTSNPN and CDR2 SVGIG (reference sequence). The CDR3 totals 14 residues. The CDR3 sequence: CAWNTPGQNYGYTF. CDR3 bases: TGTGCCTGGAATACTCCGGGACAGAACTATGGCTACACCTTC.

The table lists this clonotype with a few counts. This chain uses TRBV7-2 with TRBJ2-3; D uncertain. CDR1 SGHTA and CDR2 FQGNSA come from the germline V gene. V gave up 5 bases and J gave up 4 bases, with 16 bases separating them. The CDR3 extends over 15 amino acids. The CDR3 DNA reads TGTGCCAGCAGCACTCAAATGGTCCCGGCAGATACGCAGTATTTT. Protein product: CASSTQMVPADTQYF. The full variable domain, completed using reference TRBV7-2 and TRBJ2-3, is GAGVSQSPSNKVTEKGKDVELRCDPISGHTALYWYRQSLGQGLEFLIYFQGNSAPDKSGLPSDRFSAERTGGSVSTLTIQRTQQEDSAVYLCASSTQMVPADTQYFGPGTRLTVL.

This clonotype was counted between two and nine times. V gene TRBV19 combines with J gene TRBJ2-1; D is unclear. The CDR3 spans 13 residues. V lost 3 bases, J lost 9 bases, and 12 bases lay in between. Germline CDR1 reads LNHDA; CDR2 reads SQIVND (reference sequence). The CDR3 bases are TGTGCCAGTAGTATGGTTGGCGGCAGTGAGCAGTTCTTC. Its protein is CASSMVGGSEQFF. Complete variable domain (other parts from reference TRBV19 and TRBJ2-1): DGGITQSPKYLFRKEGQNVTLSCEQNLNHDAMYWYRQDPGQGLRLIYYSQIVNDFQKGDIAEGYSVSREKKESFPLTVTSAQKNPTAFYLCASSMVGGSEQFFGPGTRLTVL.

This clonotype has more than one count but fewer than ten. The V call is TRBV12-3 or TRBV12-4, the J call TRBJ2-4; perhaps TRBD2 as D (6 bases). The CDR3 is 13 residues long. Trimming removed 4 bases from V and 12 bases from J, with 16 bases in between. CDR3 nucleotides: TGTGCCAGCAGTTCCCCGGGACTGCGAGCTCAGTACTTC. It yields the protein CASSSPGLRAQYF.

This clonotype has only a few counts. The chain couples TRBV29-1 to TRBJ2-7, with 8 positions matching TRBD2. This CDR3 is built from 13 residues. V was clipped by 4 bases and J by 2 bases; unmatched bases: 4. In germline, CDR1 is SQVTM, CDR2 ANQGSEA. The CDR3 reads CSVVPGGAYEQYF. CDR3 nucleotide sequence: TGCAGCGTTGTTCCGGGAGGGGCCTACGAGCAGTACTTC.

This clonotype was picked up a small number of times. In DNA form, the CDR3 reads TGCAGCGTTGAGGGTCAAGGGGGGATGGCTTTCTTT. Amino acids: CSVEGQGGMAFF. The chain uses TRBV29-1 and TRBJ1-1, with D maybe TRBD1 (6 bases). V dropped 3 bases and J dropped 11 bases, with 16 bases sitting between them. CDR1 is SQVTM and CDR2 is ANQGSEA in the germline V gene. The CDR3 contains 12 residues.

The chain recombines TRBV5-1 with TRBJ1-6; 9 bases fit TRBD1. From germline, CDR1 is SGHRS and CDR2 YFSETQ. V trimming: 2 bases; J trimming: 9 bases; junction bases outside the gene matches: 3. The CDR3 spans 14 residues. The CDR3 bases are TGCGCCAGCAGCTTAGGGACAGGGACTTCACCCCTCCACTTT. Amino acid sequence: CASSLGTGTSPLHF.